The present entry profiles one T cell receptor beta chain with its context. TCRdb keeps only in-frame clones here, not all; method: immunoSEQ multiplex PCR. This sample has approximately 170,000 clones; roughly four fifths occur once, and the top ten carry under 15%. The record originates from a study of blood T cell repertoires in COVID-19. The receptor was isolated from a man in his sixties or seventies who had recovered from COVID-19. The sequenced material came from peripheral blood.

This chain's CDR3 is CASSRSLAGGRYEQYF. DNA of the CDR3: TGTGCCAGCAGCCGTTCCCTAGCGGGAGGGAGATACGAGCAGTACTTC. V usage is TRBV3-1 (or the pseudogene TRBV3-2) and J usage is TRBJ2-7, with 12 positions matching TRBD2. The germline gives CDR1 LGHDT, CDR2 YNNKEL (reference sequence). The ends lost 4 bases at V and 4 bases at J; junction bases unmatched: 8. This CDR3 region has 16 residues.